This TCR beta chain was obtained from a study of vaccination and CD4 T cells after COVID-19. Study summary: Cultures acting as controls obtained a CEFX pool, an HIV-1 Nef pool, or no peptide.

Indicated treatment: approximately nine-day PBMC culture with coronavirus spike peptide pools or control peptides (ViraFEST assay). T cells were expanded with peptide pools, and expanded clonotypes were identified by TCR sequencing. PBMCs, plated at roughly 2 million per well, were grown in the presence of 9.5 to 10 IU/ml IL-2 and 8.5 to 10 ug/ml peptide pools. Sequencing of cultured CD4+ T cell DNA used the Oncomine TCR Beta short-read assay. In this case, cultured CD4+ T cells provided the extracted genomic DNA. TCRdb re-derived calls from the PCR reads in MiXCR, one entry per CDR3 protein. This table holds about 2,800 distinct CDR3 sequences, about 87% found once. The table lists this clonotype with a few counts. Its cognate antigen is unknown. What was sequenced was CD4+ T cells from blood, cultured in vitro. The TCR comes from a human donor who had recovered from COVID-19.

The CDR3 region is CSARVPLSTEAFF. CDR3 in DNA: TGCAGTGCTAGAGTCCCGTTGTCCACTGAAGCTTTCTTT. The V call is TRBV20-1, the J call TRBJ1-1; no firm D call. The CDR3 runs to 13 residues. Trimming cost V 1 base and J 4 bases, with 10 bases left between them. Germline V gene data show CDR1 as DFQATT and CDR2 as SNEGSKA (reference sequence).